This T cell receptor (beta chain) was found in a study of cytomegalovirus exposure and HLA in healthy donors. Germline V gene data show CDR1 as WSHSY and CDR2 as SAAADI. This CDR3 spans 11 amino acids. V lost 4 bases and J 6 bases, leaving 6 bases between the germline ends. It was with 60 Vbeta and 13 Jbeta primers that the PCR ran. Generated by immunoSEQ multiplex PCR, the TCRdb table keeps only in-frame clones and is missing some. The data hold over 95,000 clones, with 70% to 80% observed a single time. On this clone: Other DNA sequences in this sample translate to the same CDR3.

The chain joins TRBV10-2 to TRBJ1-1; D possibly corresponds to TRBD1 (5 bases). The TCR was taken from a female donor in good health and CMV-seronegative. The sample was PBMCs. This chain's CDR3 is CASSGGAEAFF. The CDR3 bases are TGCGCCAGCAGTGGGGGGGCTGAAGCTTTCTTT.